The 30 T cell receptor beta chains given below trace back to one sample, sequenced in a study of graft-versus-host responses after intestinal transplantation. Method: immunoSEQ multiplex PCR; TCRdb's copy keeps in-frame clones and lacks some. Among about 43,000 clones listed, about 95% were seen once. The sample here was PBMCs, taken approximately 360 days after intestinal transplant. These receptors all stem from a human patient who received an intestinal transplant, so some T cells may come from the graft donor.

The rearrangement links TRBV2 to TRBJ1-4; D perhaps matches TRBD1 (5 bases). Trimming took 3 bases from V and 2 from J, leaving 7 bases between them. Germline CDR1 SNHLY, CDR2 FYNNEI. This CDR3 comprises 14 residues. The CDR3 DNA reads TGTGCCAGCAGTGAGCGGGGGACTAATGAAAAACTGTTTTTT. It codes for CASSERGTNEKLFF.

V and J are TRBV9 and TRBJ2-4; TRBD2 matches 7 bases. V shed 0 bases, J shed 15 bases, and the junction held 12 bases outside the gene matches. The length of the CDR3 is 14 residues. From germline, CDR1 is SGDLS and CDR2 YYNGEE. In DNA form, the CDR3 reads TGTGCCAGCAGCGTAGATGGGAGGGGCCTGATCCTGTACTTC. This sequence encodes CASSVDGRGLILYF.

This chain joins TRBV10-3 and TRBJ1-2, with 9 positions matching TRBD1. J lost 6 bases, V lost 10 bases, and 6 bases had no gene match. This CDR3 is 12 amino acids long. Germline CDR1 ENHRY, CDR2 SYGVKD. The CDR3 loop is CATTGGVDGYTF. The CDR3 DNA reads TGTGCCACCACAGGGGGCGTCGATGGCTACACCTTC.

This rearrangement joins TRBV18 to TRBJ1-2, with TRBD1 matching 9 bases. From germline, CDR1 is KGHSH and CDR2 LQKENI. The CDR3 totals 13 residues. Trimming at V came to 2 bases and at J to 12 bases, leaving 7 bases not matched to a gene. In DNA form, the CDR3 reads TGTGCCAGCTCACCAGGGGACAGGGACGTCGACACCTTC. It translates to CASSPGDRDVDTF.

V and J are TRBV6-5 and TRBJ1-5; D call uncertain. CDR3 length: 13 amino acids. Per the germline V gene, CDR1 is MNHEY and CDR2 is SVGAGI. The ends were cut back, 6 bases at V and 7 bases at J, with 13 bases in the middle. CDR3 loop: CASSSAVGQPQHF. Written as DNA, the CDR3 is TGTGCCAGCAGCTCAGCTGTCGGGCAGCCCCAGCATTTT.

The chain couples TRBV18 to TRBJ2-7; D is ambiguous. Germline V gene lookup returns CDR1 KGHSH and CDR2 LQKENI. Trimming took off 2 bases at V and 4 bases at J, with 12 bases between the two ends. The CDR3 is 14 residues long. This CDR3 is CASSPGSTGYEQYF. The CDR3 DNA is TGTGCCAGCTCACCAGGGTCTACCGGGTACGAGCAGTACTTC.

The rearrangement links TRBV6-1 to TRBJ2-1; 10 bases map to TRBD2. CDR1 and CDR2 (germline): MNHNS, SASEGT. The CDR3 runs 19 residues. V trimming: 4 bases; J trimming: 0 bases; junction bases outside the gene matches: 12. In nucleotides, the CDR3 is TGTGCCAGCAGTGGGGGACTAGCGCCATTCCCCAGCTCCTACAATGAGCAGTTCTTC. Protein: CASSGGLAPFPSSYNEQFF.

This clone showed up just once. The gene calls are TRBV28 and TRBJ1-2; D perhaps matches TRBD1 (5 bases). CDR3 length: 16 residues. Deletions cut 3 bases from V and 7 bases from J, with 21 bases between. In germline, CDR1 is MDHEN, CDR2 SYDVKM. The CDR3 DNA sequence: TGTGCCAGCAGTTTGAATTATGTGGGGGGGGAGTCTGGCTACACCTTC. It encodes CASSLNYVGGESGYTF.

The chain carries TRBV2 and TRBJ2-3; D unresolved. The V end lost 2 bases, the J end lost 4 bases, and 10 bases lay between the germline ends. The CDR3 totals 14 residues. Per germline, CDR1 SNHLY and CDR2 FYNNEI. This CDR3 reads CASSEWLLSDTQYF. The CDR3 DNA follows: TGTGCCAGCAGTGAATGGTTACTCTCAGATACGCAGTATTTT.

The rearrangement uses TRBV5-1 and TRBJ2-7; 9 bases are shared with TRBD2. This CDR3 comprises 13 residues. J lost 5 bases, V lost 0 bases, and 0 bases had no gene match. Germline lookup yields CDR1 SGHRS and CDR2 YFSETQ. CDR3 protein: CASSLEREDEQYF. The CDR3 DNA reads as TGCGCCAGCAGCTTGGAGCGGGAGGACGAGCAGTACTTC.

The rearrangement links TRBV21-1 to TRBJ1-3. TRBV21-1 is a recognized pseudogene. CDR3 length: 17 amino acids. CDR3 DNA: TGTGCCAGCAGGTATCCGCTGCTACAACACGCACGAAACACCATATATTTT. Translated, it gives CASRYPLLQHARNTIYF.

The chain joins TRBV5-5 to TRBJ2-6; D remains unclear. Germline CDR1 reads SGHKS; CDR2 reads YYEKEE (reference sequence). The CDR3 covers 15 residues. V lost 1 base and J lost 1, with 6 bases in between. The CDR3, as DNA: TGTGCCAGCAGCTTGATCGGGTCTGGGGCCAACGTCCTGACTTTC. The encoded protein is CASSLIGSGANVLTF. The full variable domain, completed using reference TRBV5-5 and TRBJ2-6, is DAGVTQSPTHLIKTRGQQVTLRCSPISGHKSVSWYQQVLGQGPQFIFQYYEKEERGRGNFPDRFSARQFPNYSSELNVNALLLGDSALYLCASSLIGSGANVLTFGAGSRLTVL.

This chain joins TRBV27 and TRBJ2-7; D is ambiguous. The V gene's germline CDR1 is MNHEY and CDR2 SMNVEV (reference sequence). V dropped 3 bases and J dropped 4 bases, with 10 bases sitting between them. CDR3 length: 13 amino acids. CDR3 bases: TGTGCCAGCAGTTTTCGTGAAGGGTACGAGCAGTACTTC. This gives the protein CASSFREGYEQYF.

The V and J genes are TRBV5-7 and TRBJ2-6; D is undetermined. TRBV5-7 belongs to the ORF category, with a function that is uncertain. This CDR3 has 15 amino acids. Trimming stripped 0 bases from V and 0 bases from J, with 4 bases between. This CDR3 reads CASSLEVSGANVLTF. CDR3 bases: TGTGCCAGCAGCTTGGAGGTCTCTGGGGCCAACGTCCTGACTTTC.

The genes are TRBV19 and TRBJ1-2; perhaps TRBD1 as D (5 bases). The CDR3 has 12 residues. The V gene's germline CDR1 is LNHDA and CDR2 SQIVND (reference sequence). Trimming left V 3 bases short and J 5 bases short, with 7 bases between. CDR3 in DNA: TGTGCCAGTAGTATTGACAGATATGGCTACACCTTC. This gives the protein CASSIDRYGYTF.

CDR3 sequence: CASSVGAAAMNTEAFF. CDR3 nucleotides: TGTGCCAGCAGCGTAGGCGCTGCGGCCATGAACACTGAAGCTTTCTTT. The V gene is TRBV9, the J gene TRBJ1-1; D not certain. The length of the CDR3 is 16 residues. V was shortened by 0 bases and J by 0 bases, with 12 bases between the two germline ends. Germline CDR1 is SGDLS and CDR2 is YYNGEE. The full variable domain, in which reference TRBV9 and TRBJ1-1 provide the parts outside the CDR3, is DSGVTQTPKHLITATGQRVTLRCSPRSGDLSVYWYQQSLDQGLQFLIQYYNGEERAKGNILERFSAQQFPDLHSELNLSSLELGDSALYFCASSVGAAAMNTEAFFGQGTRLTVV.

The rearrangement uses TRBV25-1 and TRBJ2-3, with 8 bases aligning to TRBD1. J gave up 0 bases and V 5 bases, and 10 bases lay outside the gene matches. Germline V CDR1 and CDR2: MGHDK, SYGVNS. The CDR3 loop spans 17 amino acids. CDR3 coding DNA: TGTGCCAGCAGTCCCGAGGACAGGGCCCCCAGCACAGATACGCAGTATTTT. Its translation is CASSPEDRAPSTDTQYF.

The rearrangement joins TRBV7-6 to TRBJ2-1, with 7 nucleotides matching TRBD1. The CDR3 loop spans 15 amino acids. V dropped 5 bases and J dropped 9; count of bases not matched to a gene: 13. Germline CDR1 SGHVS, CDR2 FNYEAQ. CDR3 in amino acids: CASSPDRALAIEQFF. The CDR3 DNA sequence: TGTGCCAGCAGCCCTGACAGGGCCTTAGCAATTGAGCAGTTCTTC.

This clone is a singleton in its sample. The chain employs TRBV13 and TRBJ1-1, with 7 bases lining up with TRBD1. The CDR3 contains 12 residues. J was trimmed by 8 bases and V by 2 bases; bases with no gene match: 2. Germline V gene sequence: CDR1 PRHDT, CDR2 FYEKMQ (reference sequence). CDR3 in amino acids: CASSLLGGEAFF. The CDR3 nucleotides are TGTGCCAGCAGCTTATTAGGGGGCGAAGCTTTCTTT.

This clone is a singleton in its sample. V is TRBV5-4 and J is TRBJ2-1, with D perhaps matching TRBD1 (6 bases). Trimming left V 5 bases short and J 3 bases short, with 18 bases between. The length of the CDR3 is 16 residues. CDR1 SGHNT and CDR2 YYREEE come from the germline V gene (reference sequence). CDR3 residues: CASSSSPGHVYNEQFF. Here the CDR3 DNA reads TGTGCCAGCAGTTCTTCCCCGGGACACGTCTACAATGAGCAGTTCTTC.

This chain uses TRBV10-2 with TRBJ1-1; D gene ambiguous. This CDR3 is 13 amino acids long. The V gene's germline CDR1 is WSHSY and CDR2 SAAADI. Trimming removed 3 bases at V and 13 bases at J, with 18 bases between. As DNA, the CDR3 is TGCGCCAGCAGTGAACTGCCAACGGGGTTTGGTTTCTTT. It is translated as CASSELPTGFGFF.

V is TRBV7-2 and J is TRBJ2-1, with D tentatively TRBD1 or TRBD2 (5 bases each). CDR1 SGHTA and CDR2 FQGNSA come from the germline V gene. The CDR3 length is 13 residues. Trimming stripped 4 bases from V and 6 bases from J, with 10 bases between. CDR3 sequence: CASSWGPGNEQFF. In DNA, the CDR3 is TGTGCCAGCAGCTGGGGACCGGGCAATGAGCAGTTCTTC.

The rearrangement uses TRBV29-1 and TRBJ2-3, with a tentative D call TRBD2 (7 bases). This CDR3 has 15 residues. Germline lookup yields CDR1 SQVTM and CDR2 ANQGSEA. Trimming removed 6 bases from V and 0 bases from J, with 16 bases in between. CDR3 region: CSVSRGGQSTDTQYF. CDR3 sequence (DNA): TGCAGCGTCTCAAGGGGGGGACAAAGCACAGATACGCAGTATTTT.

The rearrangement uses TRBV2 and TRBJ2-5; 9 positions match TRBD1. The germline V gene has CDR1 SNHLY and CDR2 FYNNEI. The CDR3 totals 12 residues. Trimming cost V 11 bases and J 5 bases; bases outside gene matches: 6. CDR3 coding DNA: TGTGCCGGCGGACAGGGGCAGGAGACCCAGTACTTC. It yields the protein CAGGQGQETQYF.

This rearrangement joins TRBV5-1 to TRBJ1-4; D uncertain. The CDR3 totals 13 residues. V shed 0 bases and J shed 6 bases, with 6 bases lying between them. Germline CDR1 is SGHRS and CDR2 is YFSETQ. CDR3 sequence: CASSLGGDEKLFF. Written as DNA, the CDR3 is TGCGCCAGCAGCTTGGGCGGTGATGAAAAACTGTTTTTT. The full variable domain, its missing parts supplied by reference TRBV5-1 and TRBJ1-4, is KAGVTQTPRYLIKTRGQQVTLSCSPISGHRSVSWYQQTPGQGLQFLFEYFSETQRNKGNFPGRFSGRQFSNSRSEMNVSTLELGDSALYLCASSLGGDEKLFFGSGTQLSVL.

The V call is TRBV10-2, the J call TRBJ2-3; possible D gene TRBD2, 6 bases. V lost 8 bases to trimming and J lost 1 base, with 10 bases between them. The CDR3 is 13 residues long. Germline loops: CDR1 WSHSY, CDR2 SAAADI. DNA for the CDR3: TGCGCCAGCGGGAGGTTAGGCACAGATACGCAGTATTTT. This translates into CASGRLGTDTQYF.

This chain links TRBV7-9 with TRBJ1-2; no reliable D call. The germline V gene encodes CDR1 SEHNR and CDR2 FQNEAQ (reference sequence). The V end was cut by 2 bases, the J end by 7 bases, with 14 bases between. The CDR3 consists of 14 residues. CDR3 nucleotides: TGTGCCAGCAGCTTAACGTCTTCTGGAGGTGGCTACACCTTC. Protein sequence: CASSLTSSGGGYTF.

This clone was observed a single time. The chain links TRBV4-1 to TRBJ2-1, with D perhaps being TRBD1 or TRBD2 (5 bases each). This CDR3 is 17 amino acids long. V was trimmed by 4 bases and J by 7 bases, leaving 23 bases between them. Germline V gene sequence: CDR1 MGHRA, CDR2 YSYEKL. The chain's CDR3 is CASSPIPGVDGANEQFF. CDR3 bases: TGCGCCAGCAGCCCGATCCCCGGCGTGGACGGGGCTAATGAGCAGTTCTTC.

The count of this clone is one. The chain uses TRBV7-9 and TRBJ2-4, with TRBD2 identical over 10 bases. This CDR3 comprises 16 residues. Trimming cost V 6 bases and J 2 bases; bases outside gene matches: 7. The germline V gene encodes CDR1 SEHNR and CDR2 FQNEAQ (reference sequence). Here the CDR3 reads CASRPGTSVSKNIQYF. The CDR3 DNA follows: TGTGCCAGCAGACCCGGGACTAGCGTTTCCAAAAACATTCAGTACTTC.

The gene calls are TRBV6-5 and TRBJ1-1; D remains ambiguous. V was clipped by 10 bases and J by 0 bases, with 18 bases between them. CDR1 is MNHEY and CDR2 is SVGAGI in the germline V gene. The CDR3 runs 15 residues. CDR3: CATTRRTQMNTEAFF. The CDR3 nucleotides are TGTGCCACAACTCGACGGACCCAGATGAACACTGAAGCTTTCTTT.